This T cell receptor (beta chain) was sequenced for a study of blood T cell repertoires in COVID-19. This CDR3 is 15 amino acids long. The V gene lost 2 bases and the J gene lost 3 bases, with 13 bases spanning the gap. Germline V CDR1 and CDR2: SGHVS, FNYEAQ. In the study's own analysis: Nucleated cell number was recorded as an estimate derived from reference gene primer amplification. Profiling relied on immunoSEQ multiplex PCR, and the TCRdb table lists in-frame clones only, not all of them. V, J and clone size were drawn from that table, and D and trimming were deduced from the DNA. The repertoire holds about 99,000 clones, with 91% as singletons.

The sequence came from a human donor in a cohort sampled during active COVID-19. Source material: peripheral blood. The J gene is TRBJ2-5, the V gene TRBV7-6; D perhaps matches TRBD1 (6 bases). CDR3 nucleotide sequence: TGTGCCAGCAGCTTACCACAGGGTAAGGAAGAGACCCAGTACTTC. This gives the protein CASSLPQGKEETQYF.